This is a list of T cell receptor beta chains from one sample in a study of identical twins. TCRdb re-derived calls from the 5' RACE reads in MiXCR, one entry per CDR3 protein. The table records roughly 250,000 distinct CDR3 sequences, roughly 13% of them present only once. Sequencing was done on a sample of memory (CD45RO+) T cells sorted from blood. All receptors derive from a woman aged 18 to 35 in good health. Each CDR3 is given with its conserved first and last residue. Fields, in order: V gene, clone size, J gene, D gene, CDR3 protein, CDR3 DNA. D genes are given only for firm matches. Only part of the rows carry a size: once, few, many, or a class if the clone is expanded.

TRBV9	few	TRBJ2-3	NA	CASSVALWPDTQYF	TGTGCCAGCAGCGTGGCCCTATGGCCCGATACGCAGTATTTT
TRBV7-9	many	TRBJ2-7	NA	CASRPPLTGIYEQYF	TGTGCCAGCAGACCCCCCCTGACAGGTATCTACGAGCAGTACTTC
TRBV24-1	few	TRBJ2-1	TRBD1	CATSDYRGQDEQFF	TGTGCCACCAGTGACTACAGGGGGCAGGATGAGCAGTTCTTC
TRBV6-5	NA	TRBJ2-3	NA	CASSYDGNTDTQYF	TGTGCCAGCAGTTACGACGGAAACACAGATACGCAGTATTTT
TRBV29-1	few	TRBJ1-5	NA	CSVSGQTNEPQHF	TGCAGCGTTTCCGGACAGACGAACGAGCCCCAGCATTTT
TRBV28	few	TRBJ1-1	NA	CASLYTSNTEAFF	TGTGCCAGCCTTTACACTTCTAACACTGAAGCTTTCTTT
TRBV12-3/TRBV12-4	NA	TRBJ1-6	NA	CASSLAGYDNSPLHF	TGTGCCAGCAGTTTGGCCGGGTACGATAATTCACCCCTCCACTTT
TRBV6-5	many	TRBJ2-7	TRBD1	CASSSSITGTGRSYEQYF	TGTGCCAGCAGTTCTTCAATCACCGGGACAGGGCGTTCCTACGAGCAGTACTTC
TRBV5-5	few	TRBJ2-3	NA	CASSLVGSPKRTDTQYF	TGTGCCAGCAGCTTGGTGGGCAGCCCGAAACGCACAGATACGCAGTATTTT
TRBV5-1	few	TRBJ1-1	NA	CASSLVGLEAFF	TGCGCCAGCAGCTTGGTGGGGCTTGAAGCTTTCTTT
TRBV20-1	NA	TRBJ1-3	NA	CSLQGAGNTIYF	TGCAGCCTACAGGGTGCTGGAAACACCATATATTTT